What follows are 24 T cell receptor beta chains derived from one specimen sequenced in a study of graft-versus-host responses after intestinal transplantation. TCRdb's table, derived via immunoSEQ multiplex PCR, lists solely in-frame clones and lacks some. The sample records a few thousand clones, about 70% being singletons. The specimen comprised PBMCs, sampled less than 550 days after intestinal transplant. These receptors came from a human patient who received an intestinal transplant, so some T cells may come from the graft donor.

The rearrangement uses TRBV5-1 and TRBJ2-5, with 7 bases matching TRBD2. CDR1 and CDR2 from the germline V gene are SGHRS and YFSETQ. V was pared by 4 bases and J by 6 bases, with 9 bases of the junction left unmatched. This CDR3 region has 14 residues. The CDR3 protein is CASSDLADGKTQYF. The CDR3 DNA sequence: TGCGCCAGCAGCGATCTAGCGGATGGGAAGACCCAGTACTTC.

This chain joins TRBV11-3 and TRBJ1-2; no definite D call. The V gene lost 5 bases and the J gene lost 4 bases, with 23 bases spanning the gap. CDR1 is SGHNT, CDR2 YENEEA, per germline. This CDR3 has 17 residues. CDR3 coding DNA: TGTGCCAGCAGCATGTGTAACAATCTCGGAAAGACCTATGGCTACACCTTC. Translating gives CASSMCNNLGKTYGYTF.

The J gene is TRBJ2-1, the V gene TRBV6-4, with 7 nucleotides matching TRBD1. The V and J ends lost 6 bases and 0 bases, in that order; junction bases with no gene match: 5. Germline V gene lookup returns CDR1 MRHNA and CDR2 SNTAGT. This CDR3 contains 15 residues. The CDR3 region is CASSSGQSSYNEQFF. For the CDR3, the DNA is TGTGCCAGCAGCTCGGGACAGAGCTCCTACAATGAGCAGTTCTTC.

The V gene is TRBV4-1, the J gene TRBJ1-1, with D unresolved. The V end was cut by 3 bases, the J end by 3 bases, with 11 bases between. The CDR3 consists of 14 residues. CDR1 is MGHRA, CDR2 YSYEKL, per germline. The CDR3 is CASSHPGRDTEAFF. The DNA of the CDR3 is TGCGCCAGCAGCCACCCTGGGAGGGACACTGAAGCTTTCTTT.

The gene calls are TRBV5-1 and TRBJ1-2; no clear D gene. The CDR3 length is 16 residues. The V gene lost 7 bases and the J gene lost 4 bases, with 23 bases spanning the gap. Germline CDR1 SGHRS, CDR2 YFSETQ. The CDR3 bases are TGCGCCAGCGTGAGGGCACCGGTTCGAAAGGCCTATGGCTACACCTTC. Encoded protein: CASVRAPVRKAYGYTF. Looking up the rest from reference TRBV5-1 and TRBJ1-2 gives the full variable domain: KAGVTQTPRYLIKTRGQQVTLSCSPISGHRSVSWYQQTPGQGLQFLFEYFSETQRNKGNFPGRFSGRQFSNSRSEMNVSTLELGDSALYLCASVRAPVRKAYGYTFGSGTRLTVV.

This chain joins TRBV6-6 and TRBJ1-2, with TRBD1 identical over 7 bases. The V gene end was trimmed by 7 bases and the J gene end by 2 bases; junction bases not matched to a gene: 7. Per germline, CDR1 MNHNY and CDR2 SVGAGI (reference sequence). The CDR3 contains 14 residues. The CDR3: CASKTGIVNYGYTF. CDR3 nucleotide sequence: TGTGCCAGCAAGACAGGGATCGTAAACTATGGCTACACCTTC.

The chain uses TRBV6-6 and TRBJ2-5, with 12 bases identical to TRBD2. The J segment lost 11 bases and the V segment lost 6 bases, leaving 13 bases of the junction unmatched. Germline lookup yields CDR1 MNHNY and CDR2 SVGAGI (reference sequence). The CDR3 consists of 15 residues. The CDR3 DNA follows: TGTGCCAGCAGCCTCCTAGCGGGGGGGCCGGAGGAGCAGTACTTC. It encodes CASSLLAGGPEEQYF.

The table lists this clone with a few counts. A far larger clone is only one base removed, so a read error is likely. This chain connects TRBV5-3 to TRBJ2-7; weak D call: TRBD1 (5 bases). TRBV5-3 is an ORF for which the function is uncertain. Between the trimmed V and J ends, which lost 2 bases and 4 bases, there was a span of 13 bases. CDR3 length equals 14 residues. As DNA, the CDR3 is TGTGCCAGAAGCTTAAGGGGCGCGGATTACGAGCAGTACTTC. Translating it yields CARSLRGADYEQYF.

The CDR3, as DNA: TGTGCCAGTAGTGACCGGAGCACAGATACGCAGTATTTT. This codes for CASSDRSTDTQYF. This chain joins TRBV19 and TRBJ2-3; D unresolved. The V end was cut by 5 bases, the J end by 0 bases, with 6 bases between. Germline V gene sequence: CDR1 LNHDA, CDR2 SQIVND (reference sequence). This CDR3 contains 13 residues.

CDR3 protein: CASSGTGTSGADTQYF. DNA of the CDR3: TGTGCCAGCAGTGGTACCGGGACTAGCGGCGCAGATACGCAGTATTTT. V gene TRBV6-1 combines with J gene TRBJ2-3; 11 nucleotides match TRBD2. This CDR3 has 16 residues. CDR1 is MNHNS, CDR2 SASEGT, per germline. V was clipped by 4 bases and J by 4 bases; unmatched bases: 7.

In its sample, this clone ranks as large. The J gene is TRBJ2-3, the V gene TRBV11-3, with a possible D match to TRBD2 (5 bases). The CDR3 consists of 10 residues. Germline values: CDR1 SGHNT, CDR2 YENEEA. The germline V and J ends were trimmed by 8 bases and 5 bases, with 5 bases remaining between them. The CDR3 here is CASAGDTQYF. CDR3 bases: TGTGCCAGCGCGGGAGATACGCAGTATTTT. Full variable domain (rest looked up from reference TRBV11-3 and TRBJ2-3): EAGVVQSPRYKIIEKKQPVAFWCNPISGHNTLYWYLQNLGQGPELLIRYENEEAVDDSQLPKDRFSAERLKGVDSTLKIQPAELGDSAVYLCASAGDTQYFGPGTRLTVL.

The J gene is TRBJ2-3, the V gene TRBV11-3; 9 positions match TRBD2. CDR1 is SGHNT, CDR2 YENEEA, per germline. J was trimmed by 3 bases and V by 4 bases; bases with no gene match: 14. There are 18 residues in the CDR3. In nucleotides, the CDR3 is TGTGCCAGCAGCTCCCTCTTAGGGCTAGCGGGGAGAACAGATACGCAGTATTTT. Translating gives CASSSLLGLAGRTDTQYF.

CDR3 DNA: TGTGGCAAGGACCGTAGGATAACACAAAGGCGGGCCAACGTCCTGACTTTC. Protein: CGKDRRITQRRANVLTF. The chain links TRBV8-2 to TRBJ2-6. TRBV8-2 is listed as a pseudogene. The CDR3 totals 17 residues.

The CDR3 DNA reads as TGTGCCAGCAGTGACTGGGGACAGGAAGAGACCCAGTACTTC. Its protein product is CASSDWGQEETQYF. The chain has TRBV6-5 and TRBJ2-5; 8 positions match TRBD1. CDR3 length: 14 residues. Germline V gene lookup returns CDR1 MNHEY and CDR2 SVGAGI. After removal of 5 bases from V and 3 bases from J, the junction contained 5 bases not matched to a gene.

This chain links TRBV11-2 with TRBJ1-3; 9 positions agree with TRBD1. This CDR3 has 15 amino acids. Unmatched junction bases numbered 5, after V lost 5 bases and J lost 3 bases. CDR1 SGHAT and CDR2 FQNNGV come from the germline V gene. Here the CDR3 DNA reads TGTGCCAGCAGCCCCCGGGACAGGGTTGGAAACACCATATATTTT. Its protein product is CASSPRDRVGNTIYF.

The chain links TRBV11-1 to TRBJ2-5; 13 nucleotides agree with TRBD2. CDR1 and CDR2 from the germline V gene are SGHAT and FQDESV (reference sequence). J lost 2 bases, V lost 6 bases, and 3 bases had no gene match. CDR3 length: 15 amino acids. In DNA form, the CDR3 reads TGTGCCAGCAGTGGGACTAGCGGGACTCAAGAGACCCAGTACTTC. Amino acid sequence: CASSGTSGTQETQYF.

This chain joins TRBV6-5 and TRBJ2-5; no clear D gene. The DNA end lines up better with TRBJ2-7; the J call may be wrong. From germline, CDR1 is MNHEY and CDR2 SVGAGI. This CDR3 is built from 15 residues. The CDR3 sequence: CASSYSPPGYGEQYF. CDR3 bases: TGTGCCAGCAGTTACTCACCCCCCGGTTACGGCGAGCAGTACTTC.

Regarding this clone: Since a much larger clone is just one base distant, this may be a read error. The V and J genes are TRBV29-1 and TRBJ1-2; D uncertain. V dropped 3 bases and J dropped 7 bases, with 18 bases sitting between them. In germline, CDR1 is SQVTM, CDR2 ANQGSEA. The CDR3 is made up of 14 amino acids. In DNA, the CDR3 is TGCAGCGTTGAGGAAGAATTCTATCCAAGTGGCTACACCTTC. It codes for CSVEEEFYPSGYTF.

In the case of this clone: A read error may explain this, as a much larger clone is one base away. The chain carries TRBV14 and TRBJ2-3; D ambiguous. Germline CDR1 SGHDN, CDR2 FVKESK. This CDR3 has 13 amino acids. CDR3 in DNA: TGTGACAGCAGCCCCCCCAGCACAGATACGCAGTATTTT. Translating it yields CDSSPPSTDTQYF.

CDR3 nucleotide sequence: TGTGCCTGGGGTACCGGGACAGGGTCCTACGAGCAGTACTTC. This sequence encodes CAWGTGTGSYEQYF. This sequence joins TRBV30 and TRBJ2-5; TRBD1 matches at 9 bases. The assigned J gene may be wrong: the sequence end matches TRBJ2-7 better. The CDR3 is 14 amino acids. Germline V gives CDR1 GTSNPN, CDR2 SVGIG (reference sequence).

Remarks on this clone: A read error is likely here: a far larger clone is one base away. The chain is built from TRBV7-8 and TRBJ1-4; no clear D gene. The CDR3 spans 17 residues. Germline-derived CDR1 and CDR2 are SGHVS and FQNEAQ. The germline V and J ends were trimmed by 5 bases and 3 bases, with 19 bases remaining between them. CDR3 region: CASSLLGLWPANEKLFF. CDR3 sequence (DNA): TGTGCCAGCAGCCTCCTGGGGTTGTGGCCGGCTAATGAAAAACTGTTTTTT.

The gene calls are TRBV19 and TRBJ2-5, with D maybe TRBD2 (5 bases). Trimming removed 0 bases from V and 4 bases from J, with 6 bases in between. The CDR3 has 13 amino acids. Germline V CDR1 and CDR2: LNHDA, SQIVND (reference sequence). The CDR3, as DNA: TGTGCCAGTAGTATAGATGGGAGAGAGACCCAGTACTTC. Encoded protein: CASSIDGRETQYF.

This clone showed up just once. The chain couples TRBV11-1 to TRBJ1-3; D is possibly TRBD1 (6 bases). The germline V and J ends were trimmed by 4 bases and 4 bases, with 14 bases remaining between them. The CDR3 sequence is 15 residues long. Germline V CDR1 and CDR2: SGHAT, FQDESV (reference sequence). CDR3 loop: CASSSQTGWGNTIYF. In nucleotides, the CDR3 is TGTGCCAGCAGCTCCCAGACAGGTTGGGGAAACACCATATATTTT.

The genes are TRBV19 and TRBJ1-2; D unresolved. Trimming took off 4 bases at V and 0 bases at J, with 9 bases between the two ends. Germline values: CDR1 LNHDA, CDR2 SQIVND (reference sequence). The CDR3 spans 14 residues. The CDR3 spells CASSRAGANYGYTF. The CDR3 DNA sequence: TGTGCCAGTAGTAGAGCAGGAGCTAACTATGGCTACACCTTC.